These 8 T cell receptor beta chains came from one sample sequenced in a study of CD8 T cell repertoires and HIV-1 epitope variants. Repertoires were generated with immunoSEQ multiplex PCR, while TCRdb's copy carries only in-frame clones and drops some. The sample has roughly 2,400 clones; roughly 70% are singletons. Their antigens are not known. Sequencing used cultured CD8+ T cells derived from PBMCs. The receptor set was obtained from a male donor with HIV.

The genes are TRBV29-1 and TRBJ2-3; D is unclear. V was shortened by 2 bases and J by 4 bases, with 10 bases between the two germline ends. The germline V gene encodes CDR1 SQVTM and CDR2 ANQGSEA. The CDR3 runs to 13 residues. DNA for the CDR3: TGCAGCGTTGAACGTGGGGTTTCAGATACGCAGTATTTT. Translated: CSVERGVSDTQYF.

This chain joins TRBV5-6 and TRBJ2-2, with TRBD2 as a possible D gene (6 bases). The CDR3 is 16 residues long. Germline lookup yields CDR1 SGHDT and CDR2 YYEEEE. V was trimmed by 2 bases and J by 4 bases, leaving 15 bases between them. For the CDR3, the DNA is TGTGCCAGCAGCTTCGAACCGTGGGAGGCCACCGGGGAGCTGTTTTTT. Its protein is CASSFEPWEATGELFF. The full variable domain, rest sourced from reference TRBV5-6 and TRBJ2-2, is DAGVTQSPTHLIKTRGQQVTLRCSPKSGHDTVSWYQQALGQGPQFIFQYYEEEERQRGNFPDRFSGHQFPNYSSELNVNALLLGDSALYLCASSFEPWEATGELFFGEGSRLTVL.

The chain uses TRBV19 and TRBJ1-4, with 7 bases identical to TRBD1. The length of the CDR3 is 17 residues. Losses at the gene ends were 4 bases for V and 8 bases for J; bases not matched to a gene: 16. Germline CDR1 is LNHDA and CDR2 is SQIVND (reference sequence). The CDR3 region has the DNA TGTGCCAGTAGTACACAAACGGACAGGACGATGCGGGAAAAACTGTTTTTT. Translation: CASSTQTDRTMREKLFF.

This sequence joins TRBV28 and TRBJ2-7; TRBD2 is a possible D gene (6 bases). V was pared by 4 bases and J by 4 bases, with 20 bases between. The CDR3 length is 16 residues. Germline CDR1 and CDR2: MDHEN and SYDVKM. CDR3 residues: CASSSPARLARYEQYF. CDR3 bases: TGTGCCAGCAGTTCCCCCGCAAGGCTAGCGAGATACGAGCAGTACTTC. Full variable domain (missing parts from reference TRBV28 and TRBJ2-7): DVKVTQSSRYLVKRTGEKVFLECVQDMDHENMFWYRQDPGLGLRLIYFSYDVKMKEKGDIPEGYSVSREKKERFSLILESASTNQTSMYLCASSSPARLARYEQYFGPGTRLTVT.

The J gene is TRBJ2-3, the V gene TRBV25-1, with a tentative D call TRBD1 (5 bases). This CDR3 is 16 amino acids long. Germline CDR1 is MGHDK and CDR2 is SYGVNS. With 1 base removed from V and 2 bases from J, the gap between germline ends came to 13 bases. CDR3 sequence reads: CASSEWGRASTDTQYF. The CDR3 DNA sequence: TGTGCCAGCAGTGAATGGGGCAGGGCTTCCACAGATACGCAGTATTTT.

The gene calls are TRBV6-5 and TRBJ2-1; 10 bases agree with TRBD2. The CDR3 runs 16 residues. The junction had 4 bases not matched to a gene; V was cut back by 0 bases and J by 5 bases. Germline V gives CDR1 MNHEY, CDR2 SVGAGI. The CDR3 sequence is CASSYSPSGSHNEQFF. The DNA of the CDR3 is TGTGCCAGCAGTTACTCTCCTAGCGGGAGCCACAATGAGCAGTTCTTC.

The gene calls are TRBV5-6 and TRBJ2-5, with 12 bases aligning to TRBD2. J was trimmed by 0 bases and V by 0 bases; bases with no gene match: 6. Germline V gene sequence: CDR1 SGHDT, CDR2 YYEEEE. CDR3 length equals 18 residues. Here the CDR3 DNA reads TGTGCCAGCAGCTTGGGACTAGCGGGGGTCTCGTACCAAGAGACCCAGTACTTC. It codes for CASSLGLAGVSYQETQYF. Based on the CDR3 plus reference TRBV5-6 and TRBJ2-5, the full variable domain is DAGVTQSPTHLIKTRGQQVTLRCSPKSGHDTVSWYQQALGQGPQFIFQYYEEEERQRGNFPDRFSGHQFPNYSSELNVNALLLGDSALYLCASSLGLAGVSYQETQYFGPGTRLLVL.

The rearrangement uses TRBV10-1 and TRBJ2-6; D uncertain. Germline CDR1 is WNHNN and CDR2 is SYGVQD (reference sequence). Between the trimmed V and J ends, which lost 4 bases and 5 bases, there was a span of 18 bases. The CDR3 is 17 residues long. In nucleotides, the CDR3 is TGCGCCAGCAGTGCGTCACCCGCACAAAGTCGGGCCAACGTCCTGACTTTC. Its protein is CASSASPAQSRANVLTF.